This T cell receptor (beta chain) comes out of a study of blood T cell repertoires in COVID-19. Germline V lookup: CDR1 SEHNR, CDR2 FQNEAQ (reference sequence). This CDR3 is built from 15 residues. Trimming removed 5 bases at V and 0 bases at J, with 12 bases between. The table came from immunoSEQ multiplex PCR; TCRdb's copy has only in-frame clones and leaves some out. The data contain thousands of clones, 80% to 90% of them singletons. The sequence was collected from a man between 65 and 79 years old with active COVID-19. The sample comprised peripheral blood. The chain couples TRBV7-9 to TRBJ2-3; D remains unclear. As DNA, the CDR3 is TGTGCCAGCAGCGCCTACGTCCCTAGCACAGATACGCAGTATTTT. Translation gives CASSAYVPSTDTQYF.